These 26 T cell receptor beta chains originate from one sample sequenced in a study of regulatory T cells in long-lasting Graves disease. Time point defined: persistent/refractory GD, antithyroid drugs over 5 years with positive TRAb. TCR sequences were obtained from RNA taken from PBMCs. With iRepertoire HTBI primers and Arm-PCR of CDR3 regions, TCR beta libraries were built. MiXCR was run by TCRdb on the multiplex PCR reads, yielding one entry per CDR3 protein. The profile shows 400,000 to 500,000 distinct CDR3 sequences, about a fifth of them singletons. The sample was peripheral blood mononuclear cells (PBMCs), taken when the disease was refractory, from a patient treated with antithyroid drugs. The source of these receptors is a female donor with Graves disease.

This clonotype has a count of ten or more. This chain connects TRBV28 to TRBJ1-2, with D possibly being TRBD1 (5 bases). The germline V and J ends were trimmed by 3 bases and 4 bases, with 12 bases remaining between them. The V gene's germline CDR1 is MDHEN and CDR2 SYDVKM. This CDR3 comprises 14 residues. Here the CDR3 DNA reads TGTGCCAGCAGTTTTAGCGGCGGGGGCTATGGCTACACCTTC. Amino acid sequence: CASSFSGGGYGYTF.

Many counts were recorded for this clonotype. The chain is built from TRBV28 and TRBJ1-2, with D possibly TRBD1 on 6 matching bases. Trimming stripped 7 bases from V and 4 bases from J, with 13 bases between. Germline V lookup: CDR1 MDHEN, CDR2 SYDVKM. The CDR3 covers 13 residues. CDR3 bases: TGTGCCAGCATGAGGGGGTCAGGCTATGGCTACACCTTC. Translated, it gives CASMRGSGYGYTF.

The table lists this clonotype with many counts. The chain recombines TRBV28 with TRBJ1-1; 8 positions match TRBD1. Germline CDR1 and CDR2: MDHEN and SYDVKM. Losses at the gene ends were 6 bases for V and 6 bases for J; bases not matched to a gene: 21. This CDR3 has 18 residues. The CDR3 is CASRRYLGRTGMVAEAFF. CDR3 DNA: TGTGCCAGCAGGAGGTACCTGGGGCGGACAGGGATGGTCGCTGAAGCTTTCTTT.

This chain connects TRBV12-3 or TRBV12-4 to TRBJ2-7; 7 nucleotides match TRBD1. This CDR3 comprises 15 residues. V lost 4 bases, J lost 0 bases, and 6 bases stayed unmatched. The CDR3 nucleotides read TGTGCCAGCAGTTATCCCGACAGGGACTCCTACGAGCAGTACTTC. Encoded protein: CASSYPDRDSYEQYF.

Worth noting for this clonotype: This sequence may be a read error, since a much larger clone differs from it by one base. The chain uses TRBV27 and TRBJ1-1; D gene unclear. Germline V CDR1 and CDR2: MNHEY, SMNVEV (reference sequence). The CDR3 has 14 residues. As DNA, the CDR3 is TGTGCCAGCAGCGGGGATCCGATGAACGCTGAAGCTTTCTTT. As protein: CASSGDPMNAEAFF.

This clonotype was counted at least ten times. V and J are TRBV9 and TRBJ1-2, with D unclear. The germline gives CDR1 SGDLS, CDR2 YYNGEE. The CDR3 spans 12 residues. V dropped 5 bases and J dropped 4 bases, with 9 bases sitting between them. The CDR3 DNA sequence: TGTGCCAGCAGAGGACCGGCCTATGGCTACACCTTC. This translates into CASRGPAYGYTF.

The gene calls are TRBV10-2 and TRBJ2-7; TRBD1 or TRBD2 may be the D gene (6 bases each). In germline, CDR1 is WSHSY, CDR2 SAAADI. Trimming removed 6 bases from V and 2 bases from J, with 17 bases in between. The CDR3 is 15 residues long. This chain's CDR3 is CASSQYRGAAYEQYF. DNA of the CDR3: TGCGCCAGCAGCCAGTATAGGGGGGCGGCCTACGAGCAGTACTTC.

The V gene is TRBV20-1, the J gene TRBJ1-1; 11 nucleotides align to TRBD1. The V segment lost 3 bases and the J segment 2 bases; nucleotides outside the gene matches: 14. Germline assignment: CDR1 DFQATT and CDR2 SNEGSKA (reference sequence). CDR3 length equals 18 residues. Here the CDR3 reads CSARLGLDRGRPNTEAFF. In DNA form, the CDR3 reads TGCAGTGCTAGGCTAGGCTTGGACAGGGGGCGTCCCAACACTGAAGCTTTCTTT.

This clonotype was observed at least ten times. This chain uses TRBV7-6 with TRBJ1-4, with 7 bases matching TRBD1. With 3 bases clipped from V and 2 bases from J, the junction kept 12 bases outside the gene matches. Germline V CDR1 and CDR2: SGHVS, FNYEAQ. The CDR3 loop spans 18 amino acids. The CDR3, as DNA: TGTGCCAGCAGCTTCTCCCCGCAGGGGGGAGTCACTAATGAAAAACTGTTTTTT. Its translation: CASSFSPQGGVTNEKLFF.

This clonotype was seen repeatedly, ten times or more. The J gene is TRBJ2-5, the V gene TRBV18, with D tentatively TRBD1 (5 bases). The germline gives CDR1 KGHSH, CDR2 LQKENI. Trimming removed 0 bases from V and 3 bases from J, with 5 bases in between. CDR3 length: 13 residues. CDR3 in amino acids: CASSPPTEETQYF. Here the CDR3 DNA reads TGTGCCAGCTCACCACCGACAGAAGAGACCCAGTACTTC. Using reference TRBV18 and TRBJ2-5 for the parts outside the CDR3, the full variable domain is NAGVMQNPRHLVRRRGQEARLRCSPMKGHSHVYWYRQLPEEGLKFMVYLQKENIIDESGMPKERFSAEFPKEGPSILRIQQVVRGDSAAYFCASSPPTEETQYFGPGTRLLVL.

This clonotype was observed a few times. This chain links TRBV19 with TRBJ1-6, with D hard to call. This CDR3 spans 13 amino acids. Trimming left V 5 bases short and J 10 bases short, with 12 bases between. Germline CDR1 LNHDA, CDR2 SQIVND (reference sequence). CDR3 nucleotides: TGTGCCAGTAGTGCACTGGGAACGTCACCCCTCCACTTT. This sequence encodes CASSALGTSPLHF.

The V gene is TRBV6-5, the J gene TRBJ2-7, with TRBD2 matching over 7 bases. Germline V gene sequence: CDR1 MNHEY, CDR2 SVGAGI. CDR3 length equals 15 residues. V was pared by 3 bases and J by 3 bases, with 8 bases of the junction left unmatched. The CDR3 protein is CASSYINRGGYEQYF. The CDR3 DNA reads as TGTGCCAGCAGTTATATTAACCGCGGGGGCTACGAGCAGTACTTC.

The V call is TRBV11-2, the J call TRBJ2-3; tentative D call: TRBD1 (5 bases). V lost 5 bases, J lost 6 bases, and 9 bases lay in between. CDR1 and CDR2 from the germline V gene are SGHAT and FQNNGV. The CDR3 has 12 residues. The CDR3 loop is CASSRKGDTQYF. The CDR3 nucleotides are TGTGCCAGCAGCCGGAAGGGGGATACGCAGTATTTT.

The genes are TRBV3-1 and TRBJ2-3; possibly TRBD1 or TRBD2 for D (5 bases each). This CDR3 is built from 16 residues. Germline values: CDR1 LGHDT, CDR2 YNNKEL (reference sequence). V was shortened by 1 base and J by 3 bases, with 14 bases between the two germline ends. The CDR3 coding sequence is TGTGCCAGCAGCCAAGGGGACGGAAGGCTTACAGATACGCAGTATTTT. It yields the protein CASSQGDGRLTDTQYF.

The chain links TRBV5-1 to TRBJ1-1; the match to TRBD1 covers 10 bases. This CDR3 spans 16 amino acids. CDR1 and CDR2 from the germline V gene are SGHRS and YFSETQ. The trim removed 3 bases at V and 2 bases at J, leaving 7 bases unmatched. The CDR3 is CASSWGTGAGNTEAFF. CDR3 bases: TGCGCCAGCAGCTGGGGGACAGGGGCAGGCAACACTGAAGCTTTCTTT.

The chain carries TRBV27 and TRBJ2-1, with D uncertain. There are 16 residues in the CDR3. The germline V and J ends were trimmed by 5 bases and 10 bases, with 24 bases remaining between them. CDR1 MNHEY and CDR2 SMNVEV come from the germline V gene (reference sequence). The CDR3 sequence is CASSEHGLRIGSEQFF. DNA for the CDR3: TGTGCCAGCAGTGAACACGGGTTACGGATAGGGTCGGAGCAGTTCTTC.

This clonotype was seen at least ten times. The chain carries TRBV27 and TRBJ2-1; 8 bases match TRBD2. V shed 2 bases, J shed 4 bases, and the junction held 4 bases outside the gene matches. The germline V gene encodes CDR1 MNHEY and CDR2 SMNVEV (reference sequence). CDR3 size: 15 residues. The CDR3 loop is CASSLSGSRYNEQFF. The DNA for the CDR3 is TGTGCCAGCAGTTTAAGCGGGAGTCGGTACAATGAGCAGTTCTTC.

The gene calls are TRBV28 and TRBJ2-5; D may be TRBD1 (5 bases). Germline CDR1 is MDHEN and CDR2 is SYDVKM. This CDR3 is 18 amino acids long. Trimming removed 6 bases at V and 0 bases at J, with 23 bases between. CDR3 bases: TGTGCCAGCAGCCCGACAGTACTACACCTAAAGGACCAAGAGACCCAGTACTTC. Its translation is CASSPTVLHLKDQETQYF. Looking up the rest from reference TRBV28 and TRBJ2-5 gives the full variable domain: DVKVTQSSRYLVKRTGEKVFLECVQDMDHENMFWYRQDPGLGLRLIYFSYDVKMKEKGDIPEGYSVSREKKERFSLILESASTNQTSMYLCASSPTVLHLKDQETQYFGPGTRLLVL.

The chain joins TRBV20-1 to TRBJ2-2; D is unresolved. Germline CDR1 is DFQATT and CDR2 is SNEGSKA (reference sequence). Trimming removed 6 bases at V and 2 bases at J, with 7 bases between. This CDR3 region has 12 residues. The CDR3 DNA sequence: TGCAGTGCCATCAGAAACACCGGGGAGCTGTTTTTT. Translation gives CSAIRNTGELFF.

This clonotype was found a few times. The chain has TRBV27 and TRBJ1-3; no firm D call. Germline-derived CDR1 and CDR2 are MNHEY and SMNVEV (reference sequence). Trimming stripped 2 bases from V and 0 bases from J, with 8 bases between. The CDR3 totals 15 residues. This CDR3 is CASSLDPSSGNTIYF. The CDR3 DNA sequence: TGTGCCAGCAGTTTAGACCCGTCCTCTGGAAACACCATATATTTT.

This clonotype was picked up many times. The J gene is TRBJ1-1, the V gene TRBV27, with D unclear. This CDR3 comprises 14 residues. Germline loops: CDR1 MNHEY, CDR2 SMNVEV (reference sequence). Trimming shortened V by 5 bases and J by 0 bases, and 10 bases separated the two germline ends. This chain's CDR3 is CASSLIDMNTEAFF. CDR3 DNA sequence: TGTGCCAGCAGTCTCATAGACATGAACACTGAAGCTTTCTTT.

This clonotype was found a few times. The chain links TRBV5-5 to TRBJ2-4; D is unresolved. With 4 bases removed from V and 5 bases from J, the gap between germline ends came to 13 bases. The CDR3 runs 14 residues. Germline V gene data show CDR1 as SGHKS and CDR2 as YYEKEE (reference sequence). CDR3 protein: CASSPVPFENIQYF. DNA of the CDR3: TGTGCCAGCAGCCCCGTTCCTTTCGAAAACATTCAGTACTTC.

The sample holds many counts of this clonotype. CDR3 region: CSARGWGGQSNQPQHF. CDR3 nucleotide sequence: TGCAGTGCTAGAGGCTGGGGCGGCCAGAGCAATCAGCCCCAGCATTTT. The chain carries TRBV20-1 and TRBJ1-5; tentative D call: TRBD1 (5 bases). This CDR3 has 16 residues. Germline V lookup: CDR1 DFQATT, CDR2 SNEGSKA (reference sequence). V lost 1 base, J lost 1 base, and 14 bases lay in between.

This clonotype appeared many times. This rearrangement joins TRBV7-2 to TRBJ2-5; D is ambiguous. The CDR3 runs to 14 residues. The V end lost 1 base, the J end lost 0 bases, and 6 bases lay between the germline ends. CDR1 and CDR2 from the germline V gene are SGHTA and FQGNSA. CDR3 nucleotides: TGTGCCAGCAGCTTAGTGACGTACCAAGAGACCCAGTACTTC. It yields the protein CASSLVTYQETQYF.

The sample holds many counts of this clonotype. This chain connects TRBV27 to TRBJ1-4; D unresolved. CDR3 length equals 17 residues. V was cut by 5 bases and J by 0 bases, with 16 bases left in between. Germline assignment: CDR1 MNHEY and CDR2 SMNVEV (reference sequence). This CDR3 is CASSPPRGSATNEKLFF. CDR3 coding DNA: TGTGCCAGCAGTCCCCCGCGGGGTTCTGCAACTAATGAAAAACTGTTTTTT.

As for this clonotype: Given a much more abundant clone one base away, this may be a read error. This sequence joins TRBV28 and TRBJ2-7; 13 bases are a match to TRBD2. Germline V gene sequence: CDR1 MDHEN, CDR2 SYDVKM. The CDR3 loop spans 16 amino acids. The chain's CDR3 is CASSPPPLAGGTEQCF. The CDR3 DNA reads TGTGCCAGCAGTCCCCCCCCACTAGCGGGAGGGACCGAGCAGTGCTTC.